This entry lists 6 T cell receptor beta chains sequenced from one sample in a study of cytomegalovirus exposure and HLA in healthy donors. The method was immunoSEQ multiplex PCR; TCRdb's version includes in-frame clones alone and lacks a portion of them. The profile covers about 120,000 clones, with about nine tenths appearing a single time and about 4.4% taken by the ten largest. The sequenced sample was PBMCs. Receptors were obtained from a man aged 18 to 35 in good health and CMV-seropositive.

The chain couples TRBV27 to TRBJ2-7; the D gene is possibly TRBD1 (6 bases). The V gene's germline CDR1 is MNHEY and CDR2 SMNVEV (reference sequence). CDR3 size: 14 residues. V dropped 5 bases and J dropped 7 bases, with 18 bases sitting between them. The CDR3: CASSPNSQGGEQYF. The CDR3 DNA reads TGTGCCAGCAGTCCGAATTCACAGGGCGGGGAGCAGTACTTC.

The CDR3 is CASRMNQGAGYTF. As DNA, the CDR3 is TGTGCCAGCAGGATGAACCAGGGGGCAGGCTACACCTTC. The chain employs TRBV6-1 and TRBJ1-2, with TRBD1 identical over 8 bases. Germline V gene sequence: CDR1 MNHNS, CDR2 SASEGT. The CDR3 is 13 amino acids. J was trimmed by 8 bases and V by 6 bases; bases with no gene match: 8.

The chain employs TRBV7-2 and TRBJ2-4; 9 nucleotides line up with TRBD1. Per germline, CDR1 SGHTA and CDR2 FQGNSA. V lost 5 bases to trimming and J lost 0 bases; unmatched junction nucleotides: 8. This CDR3 is 17 amino acids long. In DNA, the CDR3 is TGTGCCAGCAGCCCCCGGACAGGGGCGGGAGCCAAAAACATTCAGTACTTC. This gives the protein CASSPRTGAGAKNIQYF.

This clone was recorded once. This sequence joins TRBV7-8 and TRBJ2-1; a weak D match, TRBD1 (6 bases). The V gene's germline CDR1 is SGHVS and CDR2 FQNEAQ. The CDR3 consists of 19 residues. Trimming took 0 bases from V and 1 from J, leaving 19 bases between them. The DNA for the CDR3 is TGTGCCAGCAGCTTAGCGAGTCCACAGGGCCTCCTATCCTACAATGAGCAGTTCTTC. It codes for CASSLASPQGLLSYNEQFF.

This chain uses TRBV7-9 with TRBJ2-1, with 7 bases that match TRBD2. V lost 5 bases, J lost 4 bases, and 8 bases stayed unmatched. The CDR3 is made up of 15 amino acids. The germline V gene has CDR1 SEHNR and CDR2 FQNEAQ (reference sequence). This CDR3 is CASSPGRGVYNEQFF. The CDR3 DNA reads as TGTGCCAGCAGCCCCGGACGGGGGGTTTACAATGAGCAGTTCTTC. The full variable domain, with the rest looked up from reference TRBV7-9 and TRBJ2-1, is DTGVSQNPRHKITKRGQNVTFRCDPISEHNRLYWYRQTLGQGPEFLTYFQNEAQLEKSRLLSDRFSAERPKGSFSTLEIQRTEQGDSAMYLCASSPGRGVYNEQFFGPGTRLTVL.

This clone was detected a few times. The gene calls are TRBV14 and TRBJ1-1; D uncertain. The V gene lost 4 bases and the J gene lost 4 bases, with 13 bases spanning the gap. The CDR3 extends over 14 amino acids. Germline loops: CDR1 SGHDN, CDR2 FVKESK. CDR3 region: CASSPFTGSTEAFF. CDR3 DNA sequence: TGTGCCAGCAGCCCCTTTACGGGGAGCACTGAAGCTTTCTTT.